This T cell receptor beta chain emerged from a study of blood T cell repertoires in COVID-19. Study background: COVID-19 samples collected from the United States, Italy and Spain covered acute and convalescent phases.

Germline CDR1 and CDR2: KGHSH and LQKENI. V lost 8 bases and J lost 5, with 13 bases in between. The CDR3 has 13 amino acids. Only in-frame clones appear in the TCRdb table, and some are missing; sequencing was by immunoSEQ multiplex PCR. The table lists over 120,000 clones, more than 75% of them singletons, with roughly 2.5% in the top ten. V gene TRBV18 combines with J gene TRBJ1-5; a possible D gene is TRBD1 (6 bases). Sequencing input: peripheral blood. This clonotype was sampled from a human donor with acute or convalescent COVID-19. The donor label of this sample is uncertain. CDR3 protein: CASLQGQDQPQHF. In nucleotides, the CDR3 is TGTGCCAGCCTACAGGGACAAGATCAGCCCCAGCATTTT.